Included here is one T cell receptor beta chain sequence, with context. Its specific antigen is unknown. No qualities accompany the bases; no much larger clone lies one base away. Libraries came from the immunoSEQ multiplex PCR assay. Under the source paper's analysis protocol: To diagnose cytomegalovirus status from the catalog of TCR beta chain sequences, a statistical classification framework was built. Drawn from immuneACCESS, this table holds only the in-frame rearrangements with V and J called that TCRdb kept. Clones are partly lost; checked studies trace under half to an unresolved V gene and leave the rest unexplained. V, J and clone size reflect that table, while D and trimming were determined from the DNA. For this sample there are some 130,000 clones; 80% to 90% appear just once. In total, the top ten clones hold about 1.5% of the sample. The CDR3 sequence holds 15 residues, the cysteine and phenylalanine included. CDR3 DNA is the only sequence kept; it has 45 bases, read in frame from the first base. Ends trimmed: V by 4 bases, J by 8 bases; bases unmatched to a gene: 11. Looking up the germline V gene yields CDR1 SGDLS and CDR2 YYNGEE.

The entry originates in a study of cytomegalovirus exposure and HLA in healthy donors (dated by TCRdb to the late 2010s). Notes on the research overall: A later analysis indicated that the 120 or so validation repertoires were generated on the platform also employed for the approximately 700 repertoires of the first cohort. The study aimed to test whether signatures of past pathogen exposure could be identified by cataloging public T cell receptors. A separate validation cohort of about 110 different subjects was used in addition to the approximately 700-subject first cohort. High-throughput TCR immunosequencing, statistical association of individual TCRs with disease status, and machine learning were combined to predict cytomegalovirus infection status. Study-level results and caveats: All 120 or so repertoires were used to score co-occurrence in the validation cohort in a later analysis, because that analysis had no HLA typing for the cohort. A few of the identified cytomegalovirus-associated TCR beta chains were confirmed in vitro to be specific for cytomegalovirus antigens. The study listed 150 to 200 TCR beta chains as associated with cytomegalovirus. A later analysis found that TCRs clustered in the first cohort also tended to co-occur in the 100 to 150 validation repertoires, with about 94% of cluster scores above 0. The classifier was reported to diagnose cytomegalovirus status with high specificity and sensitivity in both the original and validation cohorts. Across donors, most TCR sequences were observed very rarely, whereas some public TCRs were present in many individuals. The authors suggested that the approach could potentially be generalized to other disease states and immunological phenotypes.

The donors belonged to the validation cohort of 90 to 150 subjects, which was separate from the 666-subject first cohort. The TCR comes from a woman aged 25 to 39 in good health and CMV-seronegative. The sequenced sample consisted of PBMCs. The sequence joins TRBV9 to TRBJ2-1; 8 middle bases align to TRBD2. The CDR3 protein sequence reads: CASSPFGGGRYEQFF. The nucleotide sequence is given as TGTGCCAGCAGCCCATTCGGGGGGGGCCGGTATGAGCAGTTCTTC.